Following are 20 T cell receptor beta chains from one sample sequenced in a study of CD8 T cells in Susac syndrome. cDNA came from around 0.5 to 1 ug RNA primed by random hexamers. MiXCR was run by TCRdb on the immunoSEQ multiplex PCR reads, yielding one entry per CDR3 protein. The data hold about 130,000 distinct CDR3 sequences, with over 90% observed a single time. The sequencing sample was made of CD4+ T cells from PBMCs. All receptors derive from a human donor in good health.

The rearrangement links TRBV27 to TRBJ1-5; D is uncertain. Germline V lookup: CDR1 MNHEY, CDR2 SMNVEV (reference sequence). The V end lost 5 bases, the J end lost 4 bases, and 12 bases lay between the germline ends. This CDR3 spans 14 amino acids. The CDR3 spells CASSPLPSNQPQHF. The DNA for the CDR3 is TGTGCCAGCAGTCCCCTTCCGTCAAATCAGCCCCAGCATTTT.

This chain connects TRBV18 to TRBJ1-5; D unclear. Trimming cost V 3 bases and J 3 bases, with 6 bases left between them. Germline lookup yields CDR1 KGHSH and CDR2 LQKENI. The length of the CDR3 is 13 residues. CDR3 residues: CASSPGFNQPQHF. CDR3 nucleotides: TGTGCCAGCTCACCTGGGTTCAATCAGCCCCAGCATTTT.

The chain links TRBV12-3 or TRBV12-4 to TRBJ1-4; D remains ambiguous. V lost 6 bases and J lost 7, with 12 bases in between. The CDR3 has 13 residues. The CDR3 coding sequence is TGTGCCAGCAGCGGATGGGCAGTTGAAAAACTGTTTTTT. Its translation: CASSGWAVEKLFF.

CDR3 sequence: CASSLMLRDREGETQYF. CDR3 nucleotides: TGTGCCAGCAGTTTAATGCTCCGGGACAGGGAAGGGGAGACCCAGTACTTC. The genes are TRBV28 and TRBJ2-5; 9 nucleotides agree with TRBD1. This CDR3 contains 17 residues. The V gene end was trimmed by 2 bases and the J gene end by 5 bases; junction bases not matched to a gene: 12. Germline V gene sequence: CDR1 MDHEN, CDR2 SYDVKM.

The V call is TRBV7-2, the J call TRBJ2-3, with D possibly matching TRBD2 (6 bases). V lost 5 bases to trimming and J lost 6 bases, with 21 bases between them. The length of the CDR3 is 16 residues. Germline CDR1 is SGHTA and CDR2 is FQGNSA. Here the CDR3 reads CASSLTGPLSGDTQYF. CDR3 nucleotides: TGTGCCAGCAGCCTTACCGGGCCCCTCAGCGGGGATACGCAGTATTTT.

The J gene is TRBJ1-3, the V gene TRBV15; D is uncertain. CDR3 length: 16 residues. V gave up 0 bases and J gave up 0 bases, with 9 bases separating them. Germline CDR1 reads LNHNV; CDR2 reads YYDKDF (reference sequence). In DNA, the CDR3 is TGTGCCACCAGCAGAGACAGGCCTGGCTCTGGAAACACCATATATTTT. Amino acid sequence: CATSRDRPGSGNTIYF.

This clonotype was picked up one time. The chain couples TRBV12-3 or TRBV12-4 to TRBJ2-5; D is unresolved. The CDR3 contains 11 residues. The germline V and J ends were trimmed by 7 bases and 5 bases, with 8 bases remaining between them. CDR3 bases: TGTGCCAGCAACCCTTCTGAGACCCAGTACTTC. Residues: CASNPSETQYF.

The chain recombines TRBV12-3 or TRBV12-4 with TRBJ2-1; a weak D match, TRBD1 (6 bases). The CDR3 spans 15 residues. Trimming took 5 bases from V and 6 from J, leaving 17 bases between them. In DNA form, the CDR3 reads TGTGCCAGCAGTCCCAGGACAGATAACCCCAATGAGCAGTTCTTC. It specifies CASSPRTDNPNEQFF.

This chain joins TRBV3-1 and TRBJ1-1, with D possibly being TRBD1 (5 bases). Germline V CDR1 and CDR2: LGHDT, YNNKEL (reference sequence). Between the trimmed V and J ends, which lost 4 bases and 3 bases, there was a span of 15 bases. The CDR3 spans 15 residues. The CDR3 nucleotides are TGTGCCAGCAGCCCGACCTTTCAGGGTTACACTGAAGCTTTCTTT. Translated, it gives CASSPTFQGYTEAFF.

The chain combines TRBV27 with TRBJ2-3, with TRBD2 identical over 7 bases. Germline loops: CDR1 MNHEY, CDR2 SMNVEV (reference sequence). Trimming took 5 bases from V and 2 from J; bases not matched to a gene: 13. CDR3 length: 17 amino acids. The CDR3 is CASSPVPTSSYTDTQYF. The CDR3, as DNA: TGTGCCAGCAGTCCCGTACCGACTAGCAGTTACACAGATACGCAGTATTTT.

In this sample, this clonotype turned up a few times. J is TRBJ2-7 and V is TRBV3-1, with D perhaps given as TRBD1 or TRBD2 (5 bases each). V dropped 0 bases and J dropped 6 bases, with 9 bases sitting between them. This CDR3 region has 13 residues. CDR1 LGHDT and CDR2 YNNKEL come from the germline V gene (reference sequence). CDR3 amino acids: CASSQDEGSEQYF. DNA for the CDR3: TGTGCCAGCAGCCAAGATGAGGGGAGCGAGCAGTACTTC.

The chain recombines TRBV30 with TRBJ2-7; 9 bases line up with TRBD2. From germline, CDR1 is GTSNPN and CDR2 SVGIG (reference sequence). This CDR3 contains 15 residues. J lost 5 bases, V lost 5 bases, and 13 bases had no gene match. CDR3 residues: CAWGRGPGLADEQYF. In DNA form, the CDR3 reads TGTGCCTGGGGACGTGGACCGGGACTAGCTGACGAGCAGTACTTC. The full variable domain, in which reference TRBV30 and TRBJ2-7 provide the parts outside the CDR3, is SQTIHQWPATLVQPVGSPLSLECTVEGTSNPNLYWYRQAAGRGLQLLFYSVGIGQISSEVPQNLSASRPQDRQFILSSKKLLLSDSGFYLCAWGRGPGLADEQYFGPGTRLTVT.

The DNA for the CDR3 is TGTGCCAGCAGCCCAGGGACAGGGTGGAGGTACGAGCAGTACTTC. It specifies CASSPGTGWRYEQYF. The rearrangement uses TRBV3-1 and TRBJ2-7; 9 bases agree with TRBD1. CDR3 size: 15 residues. The V and J ends lost 4 bases and 4 bases, in that order; junction bases with no gene match: 8. Germline V lookup: CDR1 LGHDT, CDR2 YNNKEL (reference sequence).

J is TRBJ1-1 and V is TRBV28; no clear D gene. V was trimmed by 3 bases and J by 5 bases, leaving 7 bases between them. This CDR3 spans 12 amino acids. Germline V gene lookup returns CDR1 MDHEN and CDR2 SYDVKM. Written as DNA, the CDR3 is TGTGCCAGCAGTTTCTTAAGGACTGAAGCTTTCTTT. It specifies CASSFLRTEAFF.

The chain employs TRBV18 and TRBJ2-7; TRBD2 aligns across 10 bases. Germline CDR1 reads KGHSH; CDR2 reads LQKENI. V gave up 2 bases and J gave up 2 bases; unmatched junction bases: 0. This CDR3 is 14 amino acids long. This chain's CDR3 is CASSPSGRAYEQYF. The CDR3 DNA is TGTGCCAGCTCACCAAGCGGGAGGGCCTACGAGCAGTACTTC.

The rearrangement links TRBV27 to TRBJ2-4; D might be TRBD2 (6 bases). Germline-derived CDR1 and CDR2 are MNHEY and SMNVEV (reference sequence). The V end lost 3 bases, the J end lost 6 bases, and 15 bases lay between the germline ends. CDR3 length: 15 residues. CDR3 amino acids: CASSLWGEEGNIQYF. The CDR3, as DNA: TGTGCCAGCAGTTTGTGGGGGGAGGAGGGAAACATTCAGTACTTC.

J is TRBJ2-7 and V is TRBV28, with 9 bases that match TRBD1. J was trimmed by 0 bases and V by 6 bases; bases with no gene match: 6. This CDR3 has 15 residues. The V gene's germline CDR1 is MDHEN and CDR2 SYDVKM. The CDR3 reads CASRTGGSGSYEQYF. The CDR3 coding sequence is TGTGCCAGCAGAACAGGGGGCAGCGGCTCCTACGAGCAGTACTTC.

This sequence joins TRBV18 and TRBJ1-4; weak D call: TRBD1 (5 bases). CDR3 size: 14 residues. Trimming took 5 bases from V and 0 from J, leaving 7 bases between them. CDR1 KGHSH and CDR2 LQKENI come from the germline V gene. CDR3 residues: CASSEQATNEKLFF. As DNA, the CDR3 is TGTGCCAGCTCAGAACAGGCAACTAATGAAAAACTGTTTTTT.

The V and J genes are TRBV28 and TRBJ2-1; TRBD2 might be the D (6 bases). Germline V gives CDR1 MDHEN, CDR2 SYDVKM. Trimming pared 5 bases from V and 1 base from J, leaving 9 bases between. This CDR3 spans 14 amino acids. CDR3 in DNA: TGTGCCAGCAGTACGGGGGTTTCCTACAATGAGCAGTTCTTC. Translation gives CASSTGVSYNEQFF. The full variable domain, in which reference TRBV28 and TRBJ2-1 provide the parts outside the CDR3, is DVKVTQSSRYLVKRTGEKVFLECVQDMDHENMFWYRQDPGLGLRLIYFSYDVKMKEKGDIPEGYSVSREKKERFSLILESASTNQTSMYLCASSTGVSYNEQFFGPGTRLTVL.

The gene calls are TRBV7-2 and TRBJ2-5, with a possible D match to TRBD2 (6 bases). Trimming left V 0 bases short and J 7 bases short, with 21 bases between. CDR3 length equals 17 residues. Germline loops: CDR1 SGHTA, CDR2 FQGNSA. CDR3 DNA: TGTGCCAGCAGCTTAGCGGAAGGGGACTCAACCTCGGGGACCCAGTACTTC. This gives the protein CASSLAEGDSTSGTQYF.